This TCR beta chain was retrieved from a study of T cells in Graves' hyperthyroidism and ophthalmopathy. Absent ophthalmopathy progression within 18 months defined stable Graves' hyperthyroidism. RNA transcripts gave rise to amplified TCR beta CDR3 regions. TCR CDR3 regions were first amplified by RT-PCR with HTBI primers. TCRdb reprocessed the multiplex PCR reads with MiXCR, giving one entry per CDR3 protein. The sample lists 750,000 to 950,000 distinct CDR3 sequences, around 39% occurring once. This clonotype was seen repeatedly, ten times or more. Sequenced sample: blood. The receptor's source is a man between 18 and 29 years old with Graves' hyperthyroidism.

For the CDR3, the DNA is TGTGCCAGCAGCTTAGCTGGGACAGGGGAGACCCAGTACTTC. Translated: CASSLAGTGETQYF. This sequence joins TRBV7-2 and TRBJ2-5; 9 bases are a match to TRBD1. Germline CDR1 SGHTA, CDR2 FQGNSA. J lost 5 bases, V lost 0 bases, and 1 base had no gene match. The CDR3 runs to 14 residues.